These T cell receptor beta chains were read from a single sample in a study of long-term antiretroviral therapy in people with HIV. TCRdb's table, derived via immunoSEQ multiplex PCR, lists solely in-frame clones and lacks some. The sample has roughly 20,000 clones; just under 85% are singletons. The sample in question was unsorted PBMCs, obtained roughly 4 years after starting antiretroviral therapy. These receptor sequences come from a man between 18 and 35 years old with HIV. Both conserved end residues are part of each CDR3. Each record gives: V gene, D gene, J gene, clone size, CDR3 DNA, CDR3 protein. D genes are given only for firm matches. Clone size is not always given. Where it is, it says once, few, many or a class for expanded clones.

V gene: TRBV28; D gene: .; J gene: TRBJ2-1; clone size: .; CDR3 DNA: TGTGCCAGCAGTTTCTCGGTGGCTAGCCCACTCTACAATGAGCAGTTCTTC; CDR3 protein: CASSFSVASPLYNEQFF
V gene: TRBV6-1; D gene: .; J gene: TRBJ1-1; clone size: .; CDR3 DNA: TGTGCCAGCAGTGAATGGACTCTCACTGAAGCTTTCTTT; CDR3 protein: CASSEWTLTEAFF
V gene: TRBV18; D gene: .; J gene: TRBJ2-7; clone size: .; CDR3 DNA: TGTGCCAGCTCACCACCGGGACTTACATCCTACGAGCAGTACTTC; CDR3 protein: CASSPPGLTSYEQYF
V gene: TRBV18; D gene: .; J gene: TRBJ1-4; clone size: .; CDR3 DNA: TGTGCCAGCTCACCGGGTCCGCTGGTCGTTGGTGAAAAACTGTTTTTT; CDR3 protein: CASSPGPLVVGEKLFF
V gene: TRBV5-5; D gene: .; J gene: TRBJ1-3; clone size: .; CDR3 DNA: TGTGCCAGCAGCGCTGTGGGGGGGAACACCATATATTTT; CDR3 protein: CASSAVGGNTIYF
V gene: TRBV9; D gene: .; J gene: TRBJ1-2; clone size: .; CDR3 DNA: TGTGCCAGCAGCGTAGTGGCTGGGCGCTACACCTTC; CDR3 protein: CASSVVAGRYTF
V gene: TRBV5-1; D gene: .; J gene: TRBJ2-5; clone size: .; CDR3 DNA: TGCGCCAGCAGCTTGGCCCCCCTAGGGCAAGAGACCCAGTACTTC; CDR3 protein: CASSLAPLGQETQYF
V gene: TRBV2; D gene: TRBD2; J gene: TRBJ2-1; clone size: .; CDR3 DNA: TGTGCCACCCCAAGGACTAGCGGGGGGATCAGCTCCTACAATGAGCAGTTCTTC; CDR3 protein: CATPRTSGGISSYNEQFF
V gene: TRBV7-9; D gene: TRBD1; J gene: TRBJ1-4; clone size: .; CDR3 DNA: TGTGCCAGCAGCTTAGGGACAGGGGCGCGTGAAAAACTGTTTTTT; CDR3 protein: CASSLGTGAREKLFF
V gene: TRBV30; D gene: .; J gene: TRBJ1-6; clone size: .; CDR3 DNA: TGTGCCTGGAGTGTTAGGAGGGGAAATTCACCCCTCCACTTT; CDR3 protein: CAWSVRRGNSPLHF
V gene: TRBV5-4; D gene: .; J gene: TRBJ1-1; clone size: few; CDR3 DNA: TGTGCCAGCAGCTTGGTGGACCTCGGCACCGAAGCTTTCTTT; CDR3 protein: CASSLVDLGTEAFF
V gene: TRBV14; D gene: TRBD1; J gene: TRBJ2-1; clone size: .; CDR3 DNA: TGTGCCAGCAGCCAACGGACAGGGTGGAATGAGCAGTTCTTC; CDR3 protein: CASSQRTGWNEQFF
V gene: TRBV2; D gene: TRBD1; J gene: TRBJ2-1; clone size: once; CDR3 DNA: TGTGCCAGAAGCCGGGACAGGGGTGATGAGCAGTTCTTC; CDR3 protein: CARSRDRGDEQFF
V gene: TRBV10-1; D gene: .; J gene: TRBJ2-3; clone size: large; CDR3 DNA: TGCGCCAGCAGTGAGACCTACAGCACAGATACGCAGTATTTT; CDR3 protein: CASSETYSTDTQYF
V gene: TRBV7-9; D gene: .; J gene: TRBJ2-7; clone size: .; CDR3 DNA: TGTGCCAGCAGCTTAGAACCGGACTCCTACGAGCAGTACTTC; CDR3 protein: CASSLEPDSYEQYF
V gene: TRBV5-1; D gene: TRBD1; J gene: TRBJ1-5; clone size: .; CDR3 DNA: TGCGCCAGCAGCTACGGGACAGGGGGCAATCAGCCCCAGCATTTT; CDR3 protein: CASSYGTGGNQPQHF
V gene: TRBV18; D gene: .; J gene: TRBJ2-3; clone size: once; CDR3 DNA: TGTGCCAGCTCGCCCACGGAGGGGGCTTACACAGATACGCAGTATTTT; CDR3 protein: CASSPTEGAYTDTQYF
V gene: TRBV6-5; D gene: .; J gene: TRBJ2-2; clone size: .; CDR3 DNA: TGTGCCAGCAGTTACGGTCGGATGAACACCGGGGAGCTGTTTTTT; CDR3 protein: CASSYGRMNTGELFF
V gene: TRBV11-2; D gene: TRBD2; J gene: TRBJ2-3; clone size: once; CDR3 DNA: TGTGCCAGCAGCTTACTAGCGGTAACAGATACGCAGTATTTT; CDR3 protein: CASSLLAVTDTQYF
V gene: TRBV5-8; D gene: TRBD1; J gene: TRBJ2-4; clone size: .; CDR3 DNA: TGTGCCAGCAGCTTGGTCTCCTGGACAGGTTTCATCCTCCACTTC; CDR3 protein: CASSLVSWTGFILHF
V gene: TRBV10-3; D gene: .; J gene: TRBJ2-5; clone size: once; CDR3 DNA: TGTGCCATCAGTGAGCGGCGCGAGGGGGGAGACCAAGAGACCCAGTACTTC; CDR3 protein: CAISERREGGDQETQYF
V gene: TRBV27; D gene: .; J gene: TRBJ1-5; clone size: .; CDR3 DNA: TGTGCCAGCAGTTGGGGGAGGGGCTTCAATCAGCCCCAGCATTTT; CDR3 protein: CASSWGRGFNQPQHF
V gene: TRBV9; D gene: .; J gene: TRBJ1-2; clone size: .; CDR3 DNA: TGTGCCAGCAGCGTAGGTGTACAGGGCTCTGGCTACACCTTC; CDR3 protein: CASSVGVQGSGYTF
V gene: TRBV13; D gene: .; J gene: TRBJ1-3; clone size: .; CDR3 DNA: TGTGCCAGCAGCTTAGAAACAGGCCCAGGAAACACCATATATTTT; CDR3 protein: CASSLETGPGNTIYF
V gene: TRBV28; D gene: TRBD2; J gene: TRBJ2-2; clone size: .; CDR3 DNA: TGTGCCACCGCGGGGGAGTGGGAGCTGTTTTTT; CDR3 protein: CATAGEWELFF
V gene: TRBV10-3; D gene: .; J gene: TRBJ1-4; clone size: .; CDR3 DNA: TGTGCCATCAGTGAGAGGGTATCTAATGAAAAACTGTTTTTT; CDR3 protein: CAISERVSNEKLFF
V gene: TRBV7-9; D gene: TRBD2; J gene: TRBJ2-3; clone size: .; CDR3 DNA: TGTGCCAGCAGCTTAGACAGCGGGGGGGGCACAGATACGCAGTATTTT; CDR3 protein: CASSLDSGGGTDTQYF
V gene: TRBV27; D gene: .; J gene: TRBJ2-7; clone size: .; CDR3 DNA: TGTGCCAGCCGGGACACCGCCTCCTACGAGCAGTACTTC; CDR3 protein: CASRDTASYEQYF
V gene: TRBV7-2; D gene: .; J gene: TRBJ1-2; clone size: .; CDR3 DNA: TGTGCCAGCAGCCCTATAACAGAAAGTGGCTACACCTTC; CDR3 protein: CASSPITESGYTF